This TCR beta chain is from a study of blood T cell repertoires in COVID-19. The overall study: The United States, Italy and Spain supplied acute and convalescent COVID-19 samples. The cDNA or gDNA used as material had been derived from T cells, B-cell-depleted T cells, or PBMCs.

A Seattle source enrolled patients during active infection and followed them longitudinally. The table came from immunoSEQ multiplex PCR; TCRdb's copy has only in-frame clones and leaves some out. Of around 150,000 clones listed, roughly 80% are singletons. This receptor was taken from a woman in her 40s with COVID-19, enrolled during active disease. Input material: peripheral blood.

CDR3 nucleotides: TGTGCCAGTAGTATGGGACGGGGACAGGGTCTTTTTCATCAGCCCCAGCATTTT. It codes for CASSMGRGQGLFHQPQHF. This chain joins TRBV19 and TRBJ1-5; 9 bases are shared with TRBD1. Trimming took 3 bases from V and 5 from J; bases not matched to a gene: 14. From germline, CDR1 is LNHDA and CDR2 SQIVND (reference sequence). This CDR3 contains 18 residues.